The 19 T cell receptor beta chains below come from one sample, sequenced in a study of post-analysis software for immune sequencing data. Unique-molecular-identifier-tagged TCR beta cDNA libraries were used. TCRdb called the PCR reads again in MiXCR, with one record for every CDR3 protein. Counted here are about 820,000 distinct CDR3 sequences, roughly 50% occurring once; the ten biggest clones make up 4.6%. These receptors' antigens are unknown. Study-wide findings and caveats: Patients had higher frequencies than controls of five TRBV segments, including TRBV5-6, TRBV5-1 and TRBV20-1.

Input material: blood. All receptors come from a girl aged 5 to 17 with multiple sclerosis.

This clonotype appeared once. V usage is TRBV5-1 and J usage is TRBJ2-1; D unresolved. This CDR3 spans 16 amino acids. CDR1 and CDR2 (germline): SGHRS, YFSETQ. V was shortened by 0 bases and J by 6 bases, with 16 bases between the two germline ends. This CDR3 reads CASSLETASRANEQFF. For the CDR3, the DNA is TGCGCCAGCAGCTTGGAGACGGCCAGTCGGGCCAATGAGCAGTTCTTC.

A single count supports this clonotype. The V call is TRBV5-6, the J call TRBJ2-7; TRBD2 is a possible D gene (5 bases). Trimming left V 1 base short and J 4 bases short, with 21 bases between. In germline, CDR1 is SGHDT, CDR2 YYEEEE. This CDR3 region has 17 residues. The CDR3 spells CASSLSRAGLKLYEQYF. In DNA, the CDR3 is TGTGCCAGCAGCTTGAGTCGCGCTGGACTCAAGCTTTACGAGCAGTACTTC.

This clonotype was seen a few times. The chain couples TRBV12-3 or TRBV12-4 to TRBJ2-5, with TRBD1 identical over 8 bases. Losses at the gene ends were 6 bases for V and 7 bases for J; bases not matched to a gene: 4. The CDR3 has 12 amino acids. This CDR3 reads CASRQGEGTQYF. CDR3 DNA sequence: TGTGCCAGCAGACAGGGGGAAGGGACCCAGTACTTC.

The chain employs TRBV10-3 and TRBJ2-7; no firm D call. The germline CDR1 and CDR2 sequences are ENHRY and SYGVKD. The V end lost 2 bases, the J end lost 4 bases, and 12 bases lay between the germline ends. The length of the CDR3 is 14 residues. In DNA form, the CDR3 reads TGTGCCATCAGTGAGCAGACCGGGCTTTACGAGCAGTACTTC. This encodes CAISEQTGLYEQYF.

This clonotype was seen a few times. The V and J genes are TRBV29-1 and TRBJ2-1; 9 nucleotides agree with TRBD2. The V segment lost 3 bases and the J segment 7 bases; nucleotides outside the gene matches: 7. Germline V gene data show CDR1 as SQVTM and CDR2 as ANQGSEA. This CDR3 is 14 amino acids long. CDR3 residues: CSVEGGRAWNEQFF. The CDR3 coding sequence is TGCAGCGTTGAGGGCGGGAGGGCCTGGAATGAGCAGTTCTTC.

The chain recombines TRBV10-3 with TRBJ2-7; TRBD1 matches at 9 bases. The V and J ends lost 4 bases and 4 bases, in that order; junction bases with no gene match: 2. The CDR3 is made up of 13 amino acids. Germline loops: CDR1 ENHRY, CDR2 SYGVKD. DNA of the CDR3: TGTGCCATCAGTGGGGGGACAGGGTACGAGCAGTACTTC. Protein sequence: CAISGGTGYEQYF.

The rearrangement uses TRBV4-1 and TRBJ2-2, with TRBD2 identical over 13 bases. The CDR3 consists of 18 residues. With 4 bases clipped from V and 5 bases from J, the junction kept 10 bases outside the gene matches. CDR1 MGHRA and CDR2 YSYEKL come from the germline V gene. CDR3 coding DNA: TGCGCCAGCAGCCCCAACAGGACTAGCGGGAGATCGACCGGGGAGCTGTTTTTT. Protein sequence: CASSPNRTSGRSTGELFF.

This clonotype came up a few times. This chain connects TRBV20-1 to TRBJ2-5, with D possibly being TRBD2 (6 bases). V was trimmed by 0 bases and J by 2 bases, leaving 7 bases between them. This CDR3 spans 13 amino acids. Germline CDR1 DFQATT, CDR2 SNEGSKA (reference sequence). The CDR3 sequence: CSAREGGQETQYF. CDR3 bases: TGCAGTGCTAGAGAAGGAGGGCAAGAGACCCAGTACTTC.

The chain links TRBV6-5 to TRBJ2-7, with 10 bases lining up with TRBD2. The CDR3 sequence is 15 residues long. Trimming cost V 5 bases and J 3 bases; bases outside gene matches: 7. Germline assignment: CDR1 MNHEY and CDR2 SVGAGI. DNA for the CDR3: TGTGCCAGCAGTCAGAGCGGGGGGGCCAGCTACGAGCAGTACTTC. Translated, it gives CASSQSGGASYEQYF.

This rearrangement joins TRBV20-1 to TRBJ2-5; D is possibly TRBD1 (6 bases). Germline-derived CDR1 and CDR2 are DFQATT and SNEGSKA (reference sequence). The CDR3 is 15 residues long. Deletions cut 3 bases from V and 5 bases from J, with 19 bases between. CDR3 coding DNA: TGCAGTGCTAGTGAGCTAACAGGGTTGTTGGAGACCCAGTACTTC. The encoded protein is CSASELTGLLETQYF.

Ten or more counts support this clonotype. The V gene is TRBV7-6, the J gene TRBJ2-7, with 9 bases identical to TRBD2. From germline, CDR1 is SGHVS and CDR2 FNYEAQ. V trimming: 5 bases; J trimming: 0 bases; junction bases outside the gene matches: 14. The CDR3 has 18 residues. CDR3 in DNA: TGTGCCAGCAGCCTTATGGCCCCGGGACTAGCCGACTCCTACGAGCAGTACTTC. Protein sequence: CASSLMAPGLADSYEQYF.

This clonotype showed up just a few times. CDR3 nucleotide sequence: TGCAGCGTCGACACTGGGCCTGGGCGGGAGTACTCCTACGAGCAGTACTTC. Translating gives CSVDTGPGREYSYEQYF. The chain employs TRBV29-1 and TRBJ2-7; 7 bases match TRBD2. Germline trimming cut 6 bases from V and 0 bases from J; bases unmatched to any gene: 17. CDR1 and CDR2 from the germline V gene are SQVTM and ANQGSEA. The CDR3 covers 17 residues.

The V gene is TRBV7-3, the J gene TRBJ2-1; 15 positions match TRBD2. There are 17 residues in the CDR3. V was pared by 3 bases and J by 8 bases, with 8 bases of the junction left unmatched. CDR1 SGHTA and CDR2 FQGTGA come from the germline V gene. The CDR3: CASSLWTSGGAGDEQFF. CDR3 sequence (DNA): TGTGCCAGCAGCTTGTGGACTAGCGGGGGGGCAGGTGATGAGCAGTTCTTC.

This chain joins TRBV5-1 and TRBJ2-3; TRBD2 matches at 8 bases. CDR1 is SGHRS and CDR2 is YFSETQ in the germline V gene. This CDR3 is 15 amino acids long. Trimming removed 1 base from V and 2 bases from J; junction bases left unmatched: 3. Here the CDR3 reads CASSLQLAATDTQYF. DNA for the CDR3: TGCGCCAGCAGCTTGCAACTAGCGGCCACAGATACGCAGTATTTT.

This clonotype was recorded a few times. The chain couples TRBV29-1 to TRBJ2-3; 8 bases agree with TRBD1. Trimming at V came to 2 bases and at J to 6 bases, leaving 4 bases not matched to a gene. CDR3 length: 13 amino acids. The germline V gene encodes CDR1 SQVTM and CDR2 ANQGSEA. The CDR3 nucleotides are TGCAGCGTTGAAAGGCAGGGGGCGGATACGCAGTATTTT. This gives the protein CSVERQGADTQYF.

The CDR3 nucleotides read TGCGCCAGCAGGTTGTTCACACTCACAGATACGCAGTATTTT. This encodes CASRLFTLTDTQYF. The rearrangement joins TRBV5-1 to TRBJ2-3; no definite D call. The germline gives CDR1 SGHRS, CDR2 YFSETQ. The CDR3 extends over 14 amino acids. V lost 5 bases and J 2 bases, leaving 12 bases between the germline ends.

A few counts support this clonotype. The CDR3 is CASRDRGMETQYF. In DNA, the CDR3 is TGTGCCAGCAGGGACAGGGGGATGGAGACCCAGTACTTC. This sequence joins TRBV6-1 and TRBJ2-5; 10 nucleotides align to TRBD1. The CDR3 is 13 residues long. The germline CDR1 and CDR2 sequences are MNHNS and SASEGT. V lost 6 bases to trimming and J lost 5 bases; unmatched junction nucleotides: 3.

The V and J genes are TRBV5-1 and TRBJ2-4; D unresolved. The DNA end lines up better with TRBJ2-7; the J call may be wrong. CDR1 is SGHRS and CDR2 is YFSETQ in the germline V gene. This CDR3 is 16 amino acids long. CDR3 sequence: CASSSVILDGDYEQYF. The CDR3 DNA is TGCGCCAGCAGCTCTGTAATATTAGACGGAGACTACGAGCAGTACTTC.

This chain links TRBV2 with TRBJ2-3; 10 nucleotides align to TRBD2. The CDR3 is 16 residues long. Looked up from germline, CDR1 is SNHLY and CDR2 is FYNNEI. Unmatched junction bases numbered 8, after V lost 4 bases and J lost 4 bases. The CDR3 loop reads CASSAQGAGGSDTQYF. CDR3 bases: TGTGCCAGCAGTGCTCAGGGAGCGGGGGGGTCAGATACGCAGTATTTT. The full variable domain, completed using reference TRBV2 and TRBJ2-3, is EPEVTQTPSHQVTQMGQEVILRCVPISNHLYFYWYRQILGQKVEFLVSFYNNEISEKSEIFDDQFSVERPDGSNFTLKIRSTKLEDSAMYFCASSAQGAGGSDTQYFGPGTRLTVL.